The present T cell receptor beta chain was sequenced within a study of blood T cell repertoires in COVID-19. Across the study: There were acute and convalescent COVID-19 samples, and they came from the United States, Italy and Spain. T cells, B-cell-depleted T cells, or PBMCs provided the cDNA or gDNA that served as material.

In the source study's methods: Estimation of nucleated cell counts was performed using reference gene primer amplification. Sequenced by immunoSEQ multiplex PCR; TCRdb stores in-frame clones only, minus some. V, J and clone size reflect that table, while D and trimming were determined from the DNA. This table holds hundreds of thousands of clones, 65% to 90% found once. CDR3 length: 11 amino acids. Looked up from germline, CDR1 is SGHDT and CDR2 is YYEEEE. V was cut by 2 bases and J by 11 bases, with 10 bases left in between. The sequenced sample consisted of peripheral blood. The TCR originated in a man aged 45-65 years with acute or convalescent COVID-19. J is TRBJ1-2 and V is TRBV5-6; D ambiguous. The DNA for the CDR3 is TGTGCCAGCAGCTTTACCGAGGGATACACCTTC. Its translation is CASSFTEGYTF.